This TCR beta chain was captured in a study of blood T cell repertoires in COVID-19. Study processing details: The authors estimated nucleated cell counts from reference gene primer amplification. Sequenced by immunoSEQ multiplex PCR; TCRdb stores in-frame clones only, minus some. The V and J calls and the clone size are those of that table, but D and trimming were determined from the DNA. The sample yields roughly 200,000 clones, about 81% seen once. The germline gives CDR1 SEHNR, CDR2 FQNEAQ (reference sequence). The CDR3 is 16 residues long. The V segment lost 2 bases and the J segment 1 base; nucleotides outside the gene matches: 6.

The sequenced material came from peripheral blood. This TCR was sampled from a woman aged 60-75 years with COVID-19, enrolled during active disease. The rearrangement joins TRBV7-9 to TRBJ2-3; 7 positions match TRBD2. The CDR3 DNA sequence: TGTGCCAGCAGCTTATCGTCGGCGGGGGGCACAGATACGCAGTATTTT. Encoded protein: CASSLSSAGGTDTQYF.